One and the same sample provided the 24 T cell receptor beta chains below, sequenced in a study of cytomegalovirus exposure and HLA in healthy donors. Both 60 Vbeta primers and 13 Jbeta primers went into the PCR. Here immunoSEQ multiplex PCR was the method, and the copy in TCRdb shows in-frame clones only, minus some. The sample has about 140,000 clones, and its top ten clones hold 2% to 3%. What was sequenced was PBMCs. These receptors were collected from a man aged 35-49 years in good health and CMV-seronegative.

V and J are TRBV27 and TRBJ2-5, with 11 bases identical to TRBD2. V was pared by 5 bases and J by 5 bases, with 4 bases of the junction left unmatched. CDR1 MNHEY and CDR2 SMNVEV come from the germline V gene (reference sequence). The CDR3 consists of 14 residues. CDR3 sequence: CASSDSGGAETQYF. DNA for the CDR3: TGTGCCAGCAGTGATAGCGGGGGGGCGGAGACCCAGTACTTC.

The CDR3, as DNA: TGTGCCACCGGACTAGCGGGGGCCCTCCAAGAGACCCAGTACTTC. Protein sequence: CATGLAGALQETQYF. The J gene is TRBJ2-5, the V gene TRBV27; the match to TRBD2 covers 13 bases. CDR1 is MNHEY, CDR2 SMNVEV, per germline (reference sequence). The V segment lost 10 bases and the J segment 1 base; nucleotides outside the gene matches: 6. This CDR3 comprises 15 residues.

This chain connects TRBV9 to TRBJ1-2; 9 bases are a match to TRBD1. Germline V gives CDR1 SGDLS, CDR2 YYNGEE. The CDR3 loop spans 14 amino acids. Trimming at V came to 1 base and at J to 3 bases, leaving 1 base not matched to a gene. This CDR3 is CASSVRTGDYGYTF. The CDR3 nucleotides read TGTGCCAGCAGCGTAAGGACAGGGGACTATGGCTACACCTTC.

The chain uses TRBV7-9 and TRBJ1-2, with TRBD1 identical over 8 bases. Germline lookup yields CDR1 SEHNR and CDR2 FQNEAQ (reference sequence). V gave up 3 bases and J gave up 8 bases; unmatched junction bases: 11. The CDR3 spans 15 residues. The CDR3 spells CASSFTGGQVGGYTF. CDR3 coding DNA: TGTGCCAGCAGCTTCACGGGGGGACAGGTGGGCGGCTACACCTTC.

The rearrangement joins TRBV18 to TRBJ1-1; 10 bases are a match to TRBD1. The CDR3 runs 15 residues. Per germline, CDR1 KGHSH and CDR2 LQKENI. The V segment lost 5 bases and the J segment 5 bases; nucleotides outside the gene matches: 8. The CDR3 nucleotides read TGTGCCAGCTCATACCGGGACAGGGGTGGGACTGAAGCTTTCTTT. It is translated as CASSYRDRGGTEAFF.

V is TRBV5-1 and J is TRBJ1-4; 7 positions agree with TRBD1. The CDR3 is 14 residues long. V lost 4 bases and J lost 2; bases outside the gene matches: 2. CDR1 is SGHRS, CDR2 YFSETQ, per germline. This chain's CDR3 is CASSTTGTNEKLFF. CDR3 in DNA: TGCGCCAGCAGCACGACAGGGACTAATGAAAAACTGTTTTTT.

The chain carries TRBV20-1 and TRBJ2-3; D is possibly TRBD1 (6 bases). The length of the CDR3 is 11 residues. The ends were cut back, 8 bases at V and 4 bases at J, with 10 bases in the middle. Germline V CDR1 and CDR2: DFQATT, SNEGSKA (reference sequence). The CDR3 reads CSLAGADTQYF. CDR3 nucleotides: TGCAGTCTCGCAGGGGCAGATACGCAGTATTTT.

The genes are TRBV2 and TRBJ2-7, with D unclear. CDR1 SNHLY and CDR2 FYNNEI come from the germline V gene. The CDR3 covers 11 residues. V was clipped by 6 bases and J by 0 bases, with 3 bases between them. Here the CDR3 reads CASRLSYEQYF. The CDR3, as DNA: TGTGCCAGCAGACTCTCCTACGAGCAGTACTTC.

V and J are TRBV10-3 and TRBJ1-2; a weak D match, TRBD1 (6 bases). Trimming removed 4 bases at V and 0 bases at J, with 9 bases between. Germline V gene sequence: CDR1 ENHRY, CDR2 SYGVKD. This CDR3 has 14 amino acids. DNA for the CDR3: TGTGCCATCAGTGGGGACAAGACTAACTATGGCTACACCTTC. This gives the protein CAISGDKTNYGYTF.

The chain combines TRBV14 with TRBJ1-3; D is uncertain. V was trimmed by 5 bases and J by 0 bases, leaving 11 bases between them. The CDR3 loop spans 15 amino acids. Germline loops: CDR1 SGHDN, CDR2 FVKESK. The CDR3 region is CASSKQTSSGNTIYF. For the CDR3, the DNA is TGTGCCAGCAGCAAACAGACGAGCTCTGGAAACACCATATATTTT.

This rearrangement joins TRBV4-2 to TRBJ2-6; the match to TRBD2 covers 12 bases. Unmatched junction bases numbered 7, after V lost 4 bases and J lost 0 bases. The CDR3 has 19 residues. The V gene's germline CDR1 is LGHNA and CDR2 YNFKEQ. The CDR3: CASSRTTSGGPSGANVLTF. The CDR3 bases are TGTGCCAGCAGCCGGACGACTAGCGGGGGTCCCTCTGGGGCCAACGTCCTGACTTTC.

V is TRBV5-4 and J is TRBJ2-1, with TRBD2 matching over 8 bases. Per germline, CDR1 SGHNT and CDR2 YYREEE (reference sequence). V dropped 1 base and J dropped 5; count of bases not matched to a gene: 5. This CDR3 spans 15 amino acids. In DNA form, the CDR3 reads TGTGCCAGCAGCTTGCAGCGGGGGCCTAACAATGAGCAGTTCTTC. Translation: CASSLQRGPNNEQFF.

This rearrangement joins TRBV5-1 to TRBJ1-2; D not resolved. Germline values: CDR1 SGHRS, CDR2 YFSETQ. The length of the CDR3 is 13 residues. V was cut by 0 bases and J by 6 bases, with 9 bases left in between. The CDR3 DNA follows: TGCGCCAGCAGCTTGGAGCGAGGCGATGGCTACACCTTC. Translation gives CASSLERGDGYTF. The whole variable domain, filled in from reference TRBV5-1 and TRBJ1-2, reads KAGVTQTPRYLIKTRGQQVTLSCSPISGHRSVSWYQQTPGQGLQFLFEYFSETQRNKGNFPGRFSGRQFSNSRSEMNVSTLELGDSALYLCASSLERGDGYTFGSGTRLTVV.

This chain uses TRBV19 with TRBJ1-6; the D gene is possibly TRBD1 (5 bases). Germline V gene lookup returns CDR1 LNHDA and CDR2 SQIVND (reference sequence). The CDR3 length is 16 residues. V gave up 5 bases and J gave up 0 bases, with 11 bases separating them. The CDR3 region has the DNA TGTGCCAGTAGTGTACAGGCTCTCTCCTATAATTCACCCCTCCACTTT. This codes for CASSVQALSYNSPLHF.

The V gene is TRBV27, the J gene TRBJ2-1; D gene ambiguous. The germline gives CDR1 MNHEY, CDR2 SMNVEV (reference sequence). Trimming pared 3 bases from V and 2 bases from J, leaving 8 bases between. The CDR3 has 14 amino acids. The CDR3 coding sequence is TGTGCCAGCAGTTTTGGAGTCACCTACAATGAGCAGTTCTTC. This codes for CASSFGVTYNEQFF.

This sequence joins TRBV14 and TRBJ1-2; D remains unclear. Looked up from germline, CDR1 is SGHDN and CDR2 is FVKESK. This CDR3 is 16 amino acids long. Trimming left V 0 bases short and J 7 bases short, with 18 bases between. CDR3 coding DNA: TGTGCCAGCAGCCAAGATGAGGCGGGTTCAGCGGGTGGCTACACCTTC. It yields the protein CASSQDEAGSAGGYTF.

This chain joins TRBV5-1 and TRBJ2-1, with D tentatively TRBD1 (6 bases). The CDR3 has 16 residues. Trimming left V 1 base short and J 0 bases short, with 11 bases between. Germline CDR1 and CDR2: SGHRS and YFSETQ. CDR3 nucleotide sequence: TGCGCCAGCAGCTTGAATCGGGACACCTCCTACAATGAGCAGTTCTTC. It is translated as CASSLNRDTSYNEQFF.

With respect to this clone: The identical CDR3 is also encoded by other nucleotide sequences in the sample. The rearrangement links TRBV5-1 to TRBJ2-7; a weak D match, TRBD1 (5 bases). The V end lost 0 bases, the J end lost 3 bases, and 10 bases lay between the germline ends. The CDR3 consists of 14 residues. Germline CDR1 and CDR2: SGHRS and YFSETQ. CDR3 region: CASSLGQSSYEQYF. The CDR3 nucleotides are TGCGCCAGCAGCTTGGGACAGTCAAGCTACGAGCAGTACTTC.

The chain couples TRBV18 to TRBJ2-5; possibly TRBD1 for D (6 bases). Germline CDR1 and CDR2: KGHSH and LQKENI. V was shortened by 3 bases and J by 5 bases, with 13 bases between the two germline ends. The CDR3 has 14 amino acids. The CDR3 coding sequence is TGTGCCAGCTCACCGGGACAATCTCCGGAGACCCAGTACTTC. This encodes CASSPGQSPETQYF.

This chain joins TRBV6-6 and TRBJ1-1, with 10 bases aligning to TRBD1. The CDR3 consists of 15 residues. CDR1 and CDR2 (germline): MNHNY, SVGAGI (reference sequence). The V gene end was trimmed by 7 bases and the J gene end by 10 bases; junction bases not matched to a gene: 15. The CDR3: CASTGSGTGVSGAFF. CDR3 in DNA: TGTGCCAGCACCGGGTCCGGGACAGGGGTTAGTGGAGCTTTCTTT.

The CDR3 here is CASRASGAPTDTQYF. The CDR3 nucleotides are TGTGCCAGCAGGGCCTCTGGGGCACCAACAGATACGCAGTATTTT. This chain connects TRBV7-3 to TRBJ2-3; TRBD1 might be the D (5 bases). The V end lost 6 bases, the J end lost 3 bases, and 16 bases lay between the germline ends. CDR1 is SGHTA and CDR2 is FQGTGA in the germline V gene. This CDR3 is 15 amino acids long.

The V call is TRBV2, the J call TRBJ1-1, with 9 bases fitting TRBD1. CDR1 is SNHLY and CDR2 is FYNNEI in the germline V gene. This CDR3 has 18 amino acids. The ends lost 7 bases at V and 1 base at J; junction bases unmatched: 16. In DNA form, the CDR3 reads TGTGCCAGCACCGCCACCTACTCCGGGACAGGGAGGAACACTGAAGCTTTCTTT. It yields the protein CASTATYSGTGRNTEAFF. Full variable domain (outside the CDR3, taken from reference TRBV2 and TRBJ1-1): EPEVTQTPSHQVTQMGQEVILRCVPISNHLYFYWYRQILGQKVEFLVSFYNNEISEKSEIFDDQFSVERPDGSNFTLKIRSTKLEDSAMYFCASTATYSGTGRNTEAFFGQGTRLTVV.

J is TRBJ2-7 and V is TRBV7-9; perhaps TRBD2 as D (5 bases). CDR1 is SEHNR and CDR2 is FQNEAQ in the germline V gene (reference sequence). The ends were cut back, 2 bases at V and 5 bases at J, with 10 bases in the middle. This CDR3 has 13 amino acids. The DNA for the CDR3 is TGTGCCAGCAGCTTATGGGGAGCGGACGAGCAGTACTTC. Translation: CASSLWGADEQYF.

The chain recombines TRBV5-1 with TRBJ1-2; 12 bases line up with TRBD1. The CDR3 covers 14 residues. Per germline, CDR1 SGHRS and CDR2 YFSETQ. The trim removed 5 bases at V and 4 bases at J, leaving 3 bases unmatched. The CDR3 reads CASSTGQGAYGYTF. The CDR3 nucleotides read TGCGCCAGCAGTACGGGACAGGGGGCCTATGGCTACACCTTC.